This entry is about one TCR beta chain. The record originates from a study of cytomegalovirus exposure and HLA in healthy donors. It was with 60 Vbeta and 13 Jbeta primers that the PCR ran. Repertoires were generated with immunoSEQ multiplex PCR, while TCRdb's copy carries only in-frame clones and drops some. The sample lists fewer than 150,000 clones, about 82% seen once, with about 4.5% in the top ten. The receptor was derived from a man aged 25-40 years in good health. Material: PBMCs.

The CDR3 region is CSVGQGQETQYF. DNA for the CDR3: TGCAGCGTTGGACAGGGGCAAGAGACCCAGTACTTC. This chain joins TRBV29-1 and TRBJ2-5, with 8 nucleotides matching TRBD1. J gave up 2 bases and V 4 bases, and 0 bases lay outside the gene matches. CDR1 and CDR2 (germline): SQVTM, ANQGSEA. The CDR3 loop spans 12 amino acids.